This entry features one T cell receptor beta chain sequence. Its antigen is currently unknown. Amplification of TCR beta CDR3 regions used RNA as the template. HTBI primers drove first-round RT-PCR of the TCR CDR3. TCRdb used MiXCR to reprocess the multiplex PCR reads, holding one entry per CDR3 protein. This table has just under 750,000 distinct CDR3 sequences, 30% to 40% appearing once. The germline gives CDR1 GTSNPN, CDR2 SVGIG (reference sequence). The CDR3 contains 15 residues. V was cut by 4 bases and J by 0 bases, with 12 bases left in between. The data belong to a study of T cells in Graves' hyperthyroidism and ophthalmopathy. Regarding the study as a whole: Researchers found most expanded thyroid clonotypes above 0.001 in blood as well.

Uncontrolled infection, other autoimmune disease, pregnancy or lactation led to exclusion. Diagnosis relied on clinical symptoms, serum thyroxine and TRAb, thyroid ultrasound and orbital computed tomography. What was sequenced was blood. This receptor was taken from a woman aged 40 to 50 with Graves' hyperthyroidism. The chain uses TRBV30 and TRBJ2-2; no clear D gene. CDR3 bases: TGTGCCTGGACCACGCCGGTCACGAACACCGGGGAGCTGTTTTTT. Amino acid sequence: CAWTTPVTNTGELFF. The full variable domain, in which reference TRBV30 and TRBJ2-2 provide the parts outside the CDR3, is SQTIHQWPATLVQPVGSPLSLECTVEGTSNPNLYWYRQAAGRGLQLLFYSVGIGQISSEVPQNLSASRPQDRQFILSSKKLLLSDSGFYLCAWTTPVTNTGELFFGEGSRLTVL.